What follows are 17 T cell receptor beta chains derived from one specimen sequenced in a study of blood T cell repertoires in COVID-19. Clones were sequenced by immunoSEQ multiplex PCR, and TCRdb holds only the in-frame ones, with some missing. The table has 200,000 to 250,000 clones, roughly nine tenths seen once. The source material was peripheral blood. The origin of the receptors is a young man with acute or convalescent COVID-19.

V is TRBV6-6 and J is TRBJ2-5; D gene unclear. Germline CDR1 reads MNHNY; CDR2 reads SVGAGI (reference sequence). Trimming shortened V by 3 bases and J by 5 bases, and 7 bases separated the two germline ends. The CDR3 covers 12 residues. Here the CDR3 reads CASSYPRETQYF. Written as DNA, the CDR3 is TGTGCCAGCAGTTATCCCAGGGAGACCCAGTACTTC.

In regard to this clone: One junction end does not reproduce the germline sequence, and a read error may be involved. This chain connects TRBV7-7 to TRBJ2-7; 11 nucleotides agree with TRBD2. The CDR3 sequence is 15 residues long. Germline CDR1 and CDR2: SSHAT and FNYEAQ (reference sequence). Here the CDR3 reads CASSPGLAVTHEQYF. The DNA for the CDR3 is TGTGCTAGCAGCCCGGGACTAGCGGTAACACACGAGCAGTACTTC. The full variable domain, with the rest looked up from reference TRBV7-7 and TRBJ2-7, is GAGVSQSPRYKVTKRGQDVTLRCDPISSHATLYWYQQALGQGPEFLTYFNYEAQPDKSGLPSDRFSAERPEGSISTLTIQRTEQRDSAMYRCASSPGLAVTHEQYFGPGTRLTVT.

This chain links TRBV5-1 with TRBJ2-5, with D perhaps matching TRBD2 (6 bases). The ends were cut back, 7 bases at V and 5 bases at J, with 12 bases in the middle. Germline loops: CDR1 SGHRS, CDR2 YFSETQ. The CDR3 contains 12 residues. CDR3 DNA: TGCGCCAGCGGGGGGAGGAGGGAGACCCAGTACTTC. Amino acid sequence: CASGGRRETQYF.

CDR3 sequence reads: CASRVDRVHPYEQYF. CDR3 in DNA: TGTGCCAGCAGAGTAGACAGGGTACACCCCTACGAGCAGTACTTC. The chain recombines TRBV6-5 with TRBJ2-7, with TRBD1 identical over 7 bases. CDR3 length equals 15 residues. CDR1 and CDR2 from the germline V gene are MNHEY and SVGAGI. Germline trimming cut 6 bases from V and 2 bases from J; bases unmatched to any gene: 10.

CDR3 region: CASTLGGRALYGYTF. The CDR3 bases are TGTGCCAGCACCCTTGGGGGCAGGGCCCTCTATGGCTACACCTTC. The rearrangement links TRBV5-6 to TRBJ1-2, with D possibly TRBD1 on 6 matching bases. Germline V lookup: CDR1 SGHDT, CDR2 YYEEEE. Trimming cost V 6 bases and J 4 bases, with 19 bases left between them. The CDR3 is 15 residues long.

The genes are TRBV9 and TRBJ2-2; TRBD2 aligns across 9 bases. Germline V gives CDR1 SGDLS, CDR2 YYNGEE. With V trimmed by 5 bases and J by 3 bases, 2 bases remained unmatched. The CDR3 runs 14 residues. The CDR3 region has the DNA TGTGCCAGCAGAGCGGGGGGTGACACCGGGGAGCTGTTTTTT. It yields the protein CASRAGGDTGELFF.

The V call is TRBV5-1, the J call TRBJ1-1, with D uncertain. CDR1 SGHRS and CDR2 YFSETQ come from the germline V gene. This CDR3 has 14 amino acids. Trimming removed 6 bases from V and 1 base from J, with 13 bases in between. CDR3 protein: CASTTQNSNTEAFF. For the CDR3, the DNA is TGCGCCAGCACAACCCAAAACTCGAACACTGAAGCTTTCTTT.

V is TRBV12-3 or TRBV12-4 and J is TRBJ2-1; TRBD2 aligns across 7 bases. The CDR3 consists of 13 residues. V was clipped by 2 bases and J by 12 bases; unmatched bases: 7. CDR3 DNA sequence: TGTGCCAGCAGTTTACTAGCGGAGGGAGGGCAGTTCTTC. Translated: CASSLLAEGGQFF.

The gene calls are TRBV18 and TRBJ2-1; 9 bases are a match to TRBD2. The V and J ends lost 3 bases and 9 bases, in that order; junction bases with no gene match: 12. Germline V gene lookup returns CDR1 KGHSH and CDR2 LQKENI. The CDR3 consists of 16 residues. The CDR3 protein is CASSPVAGVTRGEQFF. The CDR3 DNA sequence: TGTGCCAGCTCACCGGTAGCGGGAGTGACTAGGGGTGAGCAGTTCTTC.

The gene calls are TRBV28 and TRBJ2-2; tentatively, D is TRBD1 (5 bases). CDR1 is MDHEN and CDR2 is SYDVKM in the germline V gene. Trimming left V 7 bases short and J 6 bases short, with 9 bases between. The CDR3 has 12 residues. CDR3 in DNA: TGTGCCAGCACTTCGACAGCCGGGGAGCTGTTTTTT. It specifies CASTSTAGELFF.

Here the CDR3 DNA reads TGTGCCAGCAGTGAATCACAGGGGTATAATTCACCCCTCCACTTT. This gives the protein CASSESQGYNSPLHF. The rearrangement joins TRBV6-1 to TRBJ1-6; TRBD1 agrees at 7 bases. This CDR3 has 15 residues. Germline assignment: CDR1 MNHNS and CDR2 SASEGT. V trimming: 2 bases; J trimming: 4 bases; junction bases outside the gene matches: 2.

This chain joins TRBV4-1 and TRBJ2-2; 11 bases match TRBD2. The CDR3 consists of 18 residues. V was pared by 1 base and J by 1 base, with 5 bases of the junction left unmatched. Germline assignment: CDR1 MGHRA and CDR2 YSYEKL. The CDR3 here is CASSQGRLAGKNTGELFF. CDR3 nucleotide sequence: TGCGCCAGCAGCCAAGGAAGACTAGCGGGGAAGAACACCGGGGAGCTGTTTTTT.

This clone was counted between two and nine times. V gene TRBV6-5 combines with J gene TRBJ2-7; 8 bases agree with TRBD2. Losses at the gene ends were 9 bases for V and 2 bases for J; bases not matched to a gene: 9. The length of the CDR3 is 14 residues. CDR1 is MNHEY, CDR2 SVGAGI, per germline. The CDR3 sequence is CASRTGGGPYEQYF. The CDR3 DNA sequence: TGTGCCAGTAGGACCGGGGGGGGTCCCTACGAGCAGTACTTC.

CDR3 sequence reads: CASSKPGQGAYTEAFF. The CDR3 bases are TGTGCCAGCAGCAAACCGGGACAGGGGGCTTACACTGAAGCTTTCTTT. The chain is built from TRBV21-1 and TRBJ1-1; the table calls TRBD1, which could not be checked here. TRBV21-1 is annotated as a pseudogene. CDR3 length: 16 residues.

J is TRBJ1-1 and V is TRBV19; D might be TRBD1 (5 bases). The CDR3 runs 15 residues. The V gene lost 5 bases and the J gene lost 1 base, with 14 bases spanning the gap. Germline V gene sequence: CDR1 LNHDA, CDR2 SQIVND (reference sequence). The CDR3 bases are TGTGCCAGTAGTGTCCAGACAGCGTCGAACACTGAAGCTTTCTTT. It yields the protein CASSVQTASNTEAFF.

The V call is TRBV7-8, the J call TRBJ1-1, with no clear D. The ends were cut back, 0 bases at V and 10 bases at J, with 27 bases in the middle. This CDR3 spans 18 amino acids. Germline CDR1 reads SGHVS; CDR2 reads FQNEAQ. In DNA, the CDR3 is TGTGCCAGCAGCTTAGCGGCATCCGGCGGAACCCCTCTCTCCTTAGCTTTCTTT. Translated: CASSLAASGGTPLSLAFF.

The gene calls are TRBV27 and TRBJ2-3; maybe TRBD1 (5 bases). Germline values: CDR1 MNHEY, CDR2 SMNVEV (reference sequence). CDR3 length: 16 residues. V was trimmed by 4 bases and J by 0 bases, leaving 14 bases between them. CDR3 loop: CASSSPSTASTDTQYF. CDR3 coding DNA: TGTGCCAGCAGTTCCCCCTCGACAGCTAGCACAGATACGCAGTATTTT.